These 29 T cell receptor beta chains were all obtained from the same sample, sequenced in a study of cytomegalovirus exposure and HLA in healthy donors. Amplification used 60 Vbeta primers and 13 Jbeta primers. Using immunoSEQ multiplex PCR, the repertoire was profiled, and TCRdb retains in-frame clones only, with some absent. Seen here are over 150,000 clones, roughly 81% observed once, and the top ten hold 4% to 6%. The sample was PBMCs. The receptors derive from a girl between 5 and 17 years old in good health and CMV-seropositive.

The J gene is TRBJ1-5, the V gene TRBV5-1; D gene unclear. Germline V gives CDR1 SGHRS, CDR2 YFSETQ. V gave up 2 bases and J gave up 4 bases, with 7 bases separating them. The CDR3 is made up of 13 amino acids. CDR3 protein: CASSLFGNQPQHF. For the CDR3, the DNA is TGCGCCAGCAGCTTATTCGGGAATCAGCCCCAGCATTTT.

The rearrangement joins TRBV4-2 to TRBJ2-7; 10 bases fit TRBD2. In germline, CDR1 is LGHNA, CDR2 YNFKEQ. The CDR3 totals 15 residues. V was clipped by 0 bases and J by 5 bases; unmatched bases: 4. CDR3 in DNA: TGTGCCAGCAGCCAAGAAGCGGGGGGGCCCGACGAGCAGTACTTC. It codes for CASSQEAGGPDEQYF.

The CDR3, as DNA: TGTGCCAGCAGCGCGGAGAGCACAGATACGCAGTATTTT. Translated, it gives CASSAESTDTQYF. The chain carries TRBV9 and TRBJ2-3, with no clear D. The V gene's germline CDR1 is SGDLS and CDR2 YYNGEE. The V and J ends lost 3 bases and 0 bases respectively, with 5 bases between them. This CDR3 spans 13 amino acids. The entire variable domain, with the rest obtained from reference TRBV9 and TRBJ2-3, is as follows: DSGVTQTPKHLITATGQRVTLRCSPRSGDLSVYWYQQSLDQGLQFLIQYYNGEERAKGNILERFSAQQFPDLHSELNLSSLELGDSALYFCASSAESTDTQYFGPGTRLTVL.

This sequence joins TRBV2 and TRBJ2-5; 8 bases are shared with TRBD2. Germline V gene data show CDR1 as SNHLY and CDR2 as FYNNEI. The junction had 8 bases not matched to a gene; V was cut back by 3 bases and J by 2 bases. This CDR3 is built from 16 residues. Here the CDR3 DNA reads TGTGCCAGCAGTGAGGGCCAGAGCGGGGGACAAGAGACCCAGTACTTC. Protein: CASSEGQSGGQETQYF.

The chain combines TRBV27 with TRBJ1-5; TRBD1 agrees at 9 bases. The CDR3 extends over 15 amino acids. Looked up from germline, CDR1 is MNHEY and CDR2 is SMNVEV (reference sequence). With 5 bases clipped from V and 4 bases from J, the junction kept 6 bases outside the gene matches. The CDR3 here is CASSVTGGENQPQHF. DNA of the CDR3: TGTGCCAGCAGTGTCACAGGGGGCGAAAATCAGCCCCAGCATTTT.

The CDR3 region has the DNA TGTGCCAGCAGTTTCTCCGGGACAGGGAACGAGCAGTACTTC. Protein sequence: CASSFSGTGNEQYF. V is TRBV27 and J is TRBJ2-7, with 9 bases matching TRBD1. Trimming at V came to 3 bases and at J to 5 bases, leaving 5 bases not matched to a gene. Looked up from germline, CDR1 is MNHEY and CDR2 is SMNVEV (reference sequence). The CDR3 length is 14 residues.

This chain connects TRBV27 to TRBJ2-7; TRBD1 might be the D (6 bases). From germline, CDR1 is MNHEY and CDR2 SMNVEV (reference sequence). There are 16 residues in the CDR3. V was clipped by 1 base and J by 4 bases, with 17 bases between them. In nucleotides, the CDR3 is TGTGCCAGCAGTTTATGGGGCGGGCAGGGGTTATACGAGCAGTACTTC. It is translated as CASSLWGGQGLYEQYF.

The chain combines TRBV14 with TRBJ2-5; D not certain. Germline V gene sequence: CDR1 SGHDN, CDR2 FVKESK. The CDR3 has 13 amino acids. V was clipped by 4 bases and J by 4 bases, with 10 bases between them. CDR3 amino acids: CASSPRPGETQYF. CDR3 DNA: TGTGCCAGCAGCCCCCGTCCGGGAGAGACCCAGTACTTC.

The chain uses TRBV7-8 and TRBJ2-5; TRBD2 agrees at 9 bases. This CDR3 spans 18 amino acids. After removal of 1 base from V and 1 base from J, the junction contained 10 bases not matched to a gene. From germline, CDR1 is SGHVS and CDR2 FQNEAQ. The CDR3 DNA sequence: TGTGCCAGCAGCTTAGTTTGGGTCCTAGCGGGGCTCCAAGAGACCCAGTACTTC. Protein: CASSLVWVLAGLQETQYF.

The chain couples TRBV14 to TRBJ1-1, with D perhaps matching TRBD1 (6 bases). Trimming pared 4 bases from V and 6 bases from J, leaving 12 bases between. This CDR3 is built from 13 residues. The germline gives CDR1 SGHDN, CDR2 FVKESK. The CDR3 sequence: CASSRGGRAEAFF. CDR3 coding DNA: TGTGCCAGCAGCCGAGGGGGGAGGGCTGAAGCTTTCTTT.

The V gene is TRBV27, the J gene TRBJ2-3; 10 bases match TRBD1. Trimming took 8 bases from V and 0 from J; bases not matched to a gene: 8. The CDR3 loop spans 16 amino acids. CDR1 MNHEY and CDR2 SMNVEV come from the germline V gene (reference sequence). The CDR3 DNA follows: TGTGCCAGCCGTCCCGGGACAGGGGTCAGCACAGATACGCAGTATTTT. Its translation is CASRPGTGVSTDTQYF.

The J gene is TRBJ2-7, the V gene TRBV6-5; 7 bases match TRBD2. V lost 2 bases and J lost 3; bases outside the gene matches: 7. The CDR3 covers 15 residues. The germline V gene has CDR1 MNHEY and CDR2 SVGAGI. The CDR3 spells CASSYNGGSYYEQYF. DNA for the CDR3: TGTGCCAGCAGTTACAACGGGGGGTCCTACTACGAGCAGTACTTC.

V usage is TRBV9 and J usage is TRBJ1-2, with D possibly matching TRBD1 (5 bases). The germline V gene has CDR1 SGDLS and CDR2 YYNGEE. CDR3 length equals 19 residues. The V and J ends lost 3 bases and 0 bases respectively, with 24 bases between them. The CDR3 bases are TGTGCCAGCAGCGCCCTAGCCGGGACTCCAGGAAAGTCTAACTATGGCTACACCTTC. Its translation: CASSALAGTPGKSNYGYTF.

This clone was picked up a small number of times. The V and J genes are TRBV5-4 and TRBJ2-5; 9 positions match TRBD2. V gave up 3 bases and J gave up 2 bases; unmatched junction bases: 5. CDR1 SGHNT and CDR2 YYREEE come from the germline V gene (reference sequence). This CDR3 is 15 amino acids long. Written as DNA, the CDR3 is TGTGCCAGCAGCTATAGCGGGGGAGCACAAGAGACCCAGTACTTC. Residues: CASSYSGGAQETQYF.

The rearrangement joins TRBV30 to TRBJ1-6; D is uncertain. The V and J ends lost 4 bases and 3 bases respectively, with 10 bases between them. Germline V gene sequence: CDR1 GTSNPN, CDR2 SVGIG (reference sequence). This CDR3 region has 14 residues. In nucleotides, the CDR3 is TGTGCCTGGACCTCGCGAAGCTATAATTCACCCCTCCACTTT. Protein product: CAWTSRSYNSPLHF.

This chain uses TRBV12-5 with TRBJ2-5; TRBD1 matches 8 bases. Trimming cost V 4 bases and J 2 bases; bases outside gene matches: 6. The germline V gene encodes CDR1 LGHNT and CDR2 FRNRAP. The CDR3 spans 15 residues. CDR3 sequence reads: CASGSDRDLQETQYF. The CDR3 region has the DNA TGTGCTAGTGGTTCGGACAGGGATCTACAAGAGACCCAGTACTTC.

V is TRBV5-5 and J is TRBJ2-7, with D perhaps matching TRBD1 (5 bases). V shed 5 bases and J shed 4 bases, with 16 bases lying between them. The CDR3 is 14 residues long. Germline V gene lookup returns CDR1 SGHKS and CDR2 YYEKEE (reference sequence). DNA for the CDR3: TGTGCCAGCAGGCCGGTCGGCCAGGGTTACGAGCAGTACTTC. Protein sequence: CASRPVGQGYEQYF. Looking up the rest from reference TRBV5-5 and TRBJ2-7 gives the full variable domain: DAGVTQSPTHLIKTRGQQVTLRCSPISGHKSVSWYQQVLGQGPQFIFQYYEKEERGRGNFPDRFSARQFPNYSSELNVNALLLGDSALYLCASRPVGQGYEQYFGPGTRLTVT.

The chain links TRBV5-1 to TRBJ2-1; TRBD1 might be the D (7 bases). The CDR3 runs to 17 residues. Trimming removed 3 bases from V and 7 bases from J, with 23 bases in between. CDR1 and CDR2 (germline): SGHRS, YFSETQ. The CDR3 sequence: CASSWGRDSPRGNEQFF. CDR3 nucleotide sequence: TGCGCCAGCAGCTGGGGAAGGGACTCTCCCAGGGGGAATGAGCAGTTCTTC.

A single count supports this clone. CDR3 in amino acids: CASSRGQGGVYEQYF. The CDR3 DNA reads as TGTGCCAGCAGTAGAGGACAAGGTGGGGTCTACGAGCAGTACTTC. The chain carries TRBV2 and TRBJ2-7; D is perhaps TRBD1 (5 bases). The V end lost 5 bases, the J end lost 3 bases, and 17 bases lay between the germline ends. Looked up from germline, CDR1 is SNHLY and CDR2 is FYNNEI. There are 15 residues in the CDR3. Full variable domain (outside the CDR3, taken from reference TRBV2 and TRBJ2-7): EPEVTQTPSHQVTQMGQEVILRCVPISNHLYFYWYRQILGQKVEFLVSFYNNEISEKSEIFDDQFSVERPDGSNFTLKIRSTKLEDSAMYFCASSRGQGGVYEQYFGPGTRLTVT.

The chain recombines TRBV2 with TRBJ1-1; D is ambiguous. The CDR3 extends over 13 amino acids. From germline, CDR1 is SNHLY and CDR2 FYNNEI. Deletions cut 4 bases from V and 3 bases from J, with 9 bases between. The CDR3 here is CASSGRSYTEAFF. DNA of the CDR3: TGTGCCAGCAGTGGTAGGAGTTACACTGAAGCTTTCTTT.

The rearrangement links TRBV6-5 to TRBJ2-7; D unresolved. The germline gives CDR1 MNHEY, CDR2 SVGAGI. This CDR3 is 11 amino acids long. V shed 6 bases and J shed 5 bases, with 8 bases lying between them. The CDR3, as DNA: TGTGCCAGCAGCCGGTCCCACGAGCAGTACTTC. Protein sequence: CASSRSHEQYF.

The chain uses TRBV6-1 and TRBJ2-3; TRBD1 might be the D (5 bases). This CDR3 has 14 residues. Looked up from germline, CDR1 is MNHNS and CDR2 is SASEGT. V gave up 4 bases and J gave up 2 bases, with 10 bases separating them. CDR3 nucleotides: TGTGCCAGCAGTGCTTTAGGGGCCACAGATACGCAGTATTTT. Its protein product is CASSALGATDTQYF.

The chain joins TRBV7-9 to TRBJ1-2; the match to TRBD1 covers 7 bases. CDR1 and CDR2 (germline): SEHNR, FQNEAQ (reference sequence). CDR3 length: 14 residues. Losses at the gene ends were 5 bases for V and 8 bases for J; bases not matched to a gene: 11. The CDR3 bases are TGTGCCAGCAGCGATTTCACAGGGGAACGGGGCTACACCTTC. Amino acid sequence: CASSDFTGERGYTF.

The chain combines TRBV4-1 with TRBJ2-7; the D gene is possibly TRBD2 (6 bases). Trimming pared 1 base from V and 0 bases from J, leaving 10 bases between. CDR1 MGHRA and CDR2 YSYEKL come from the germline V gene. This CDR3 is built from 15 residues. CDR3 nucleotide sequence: TGCGCCAGCAGCCAAGTAGCGGCCAGCTCCTACGAGCAGTACTTC. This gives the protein CASSQVAASSYEQYF.

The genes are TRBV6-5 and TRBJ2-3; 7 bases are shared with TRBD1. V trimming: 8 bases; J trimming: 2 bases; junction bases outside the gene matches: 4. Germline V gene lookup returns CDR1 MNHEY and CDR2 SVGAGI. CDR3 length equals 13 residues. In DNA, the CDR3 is TGTGCCAGCTCGGACAGGCTCACAGATACGCAGTATTTT. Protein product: CASSDRLTDTQYF.

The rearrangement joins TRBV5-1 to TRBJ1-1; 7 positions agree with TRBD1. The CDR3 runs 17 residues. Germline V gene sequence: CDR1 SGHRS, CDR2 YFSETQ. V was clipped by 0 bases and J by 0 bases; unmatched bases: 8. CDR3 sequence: CASSLEGGTTMNTEAFF. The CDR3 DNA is TGCGCCAGCAGCTTGGAAGGGGGCACTACGATGAACACTGAAGCTTTCTTT.

CDR3 DNA sequence: TGCGCCAGCAGCATCAACCGGGACAGGGAGGACGATACGCAGTATTTT. As protein: CASSINRDREDDTQYF. The J gene is TRBJ2-3, the V gene TRBV5-1; 9 bases line up with TRBD1. The V gene's germline CDR1 is SGHRS and CDR2 YFSETQ. The junction had 12 bases not matched to a gene; V was cut back by 4 bases and J by 6 bases. The CDR3 covers 16 residues.

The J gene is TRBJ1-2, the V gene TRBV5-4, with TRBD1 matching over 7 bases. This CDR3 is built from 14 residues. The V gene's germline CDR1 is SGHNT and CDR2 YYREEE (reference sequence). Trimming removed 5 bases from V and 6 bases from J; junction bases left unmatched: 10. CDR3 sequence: CASRLTGTAHGYTF. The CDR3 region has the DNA TGTGCCAGCAGACTTACCGGGACAGCCCATGGCTACACCTTC.

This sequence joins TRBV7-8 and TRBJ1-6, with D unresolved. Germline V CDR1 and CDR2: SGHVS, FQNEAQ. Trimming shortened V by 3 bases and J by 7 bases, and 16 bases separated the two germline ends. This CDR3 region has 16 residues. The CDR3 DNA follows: TGTGCCAGCAGCTTCGTTGCGGACTCTTCCAATTCACCCCTCCACTTT. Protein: CASSFVADSSNSPLHF.